This T cell receptor beta chain comes out of a study of blood T cell repertoires in COVID-19. In the original analysis: From reference gene primer amplification, estimates of nucleated cell counts were derived. The repertoire was sequenced with immunoSEQ multiplex PCR; TCRdb's copy has only in-frame clones and lacks some. V and J calls plus clone size are reproduced from that table; the DNA served to infer D and trimming. The table has tens of thousands of clones, approximately 83% seen once. A few counts support this clone. V dropped 6 bases and J dropped 7; count of bases not matched to a gene: 2. Germline-derived CDR1 and CDR2 are SGHVS and FQNEAQ. This CDR3 has 13 amino acids.

This rearrangement joins TRBV7-8 to TRBJ1-6; the match to TRBD1 covers 8 bases. The receptor comes from a man aged 60-69 years with acute or convalescent COVID-19. The sequenced material came from peripheral blood. The CDR3 nucleotides read TGTGCCAGCAGGACAGGGGACAATTCACCCCTCCACTTT. It is translated as CASRTGDNSPLHF. The whole variable domain, remainder taken from reference TRBV7-8 and TRBJ1-6, is GAGVSQSPRYKVAKRGQDVALRCDPISGHVSLFWYQQALGQGPEFLTYFQNEAQLDKSGLPSDRFFAERPEGSVSTLKIQRTQQEDSAVYLCASRTGDNSPLHFGNGTRLTVT.